A single sample gave rise to the 10 T cell receptor beta chains below, sequenced in a study of cytomegalovirus exposure and HLA in healthy donors. PCR involved 60 Vbeta and 13 Jbeta primers. Assay used: immunoSEQ multiplex PCR; TCRdb lists only in-frame clones, some missing. The sample lists under 150,000 clones; around 80% were seen once. The material sequenced was PBMCs. The receptor source for this set is a man aged 35-49 years in good health and CMV-seropositive.

V gene TRBV5-1 combines with J gene TRBJ2-7, with 8 positions matching TRBD1. This CDR3 has 14 amino acids. V trimming: 6 bases; J trimming: 2 bases; junction bases outside the gene matches: 7. The germline CDR1 and CDR2 sequences are SGHRS and YFSETQ. In nucleotides, the CDR3 is TGCGCCAGCACATCCGGGACAGGAACCTACGAGCAGTACTTC. This codes for CASTSGTGTYEQYF.

The chain is built from TRBV29-1 and TRBJ2-3, with 10 bases aligning to TRBD2. Germline V lookup: CDR1 SQVTM, CDR2 ANQGSEA. The CDR3 is 15 residues long. With 6 bases clipped from V and 2 bases from J, the junction kept 8 bases outside the gene matches. The CDR3 spells CSVLAGGLTTDTQYF. The DNA of the CDR3 is TGCAGCGTCTTAGCGGGAGGACTAACCACAGATACGCAGTATTTT.

This CDR3 reads CSVAISYEQYF. The CDR3 region has the DNA TGCAGCGTCGCGATCTCCTACGAGCAGTACTTC. The chain carries TRBV29-1 and TRBJ2-7; D is unclear. Germline V gene data show CDR1 as SQVTM and CDR2 as ANQGSEA. There are 11 residues in the CDR3. The V end was cut by 6 bases, the J end by 0 bases, with 6 bases between.

This clone was found a few times. The CDR3 spells CASSPTPRSNTEAFF. The CDR3 nucleotides are TGTGCCAGCAGTCCAACACCGAGGAGTAATACTGAAGCTTTCTTT. The chain is built from TRBV7-8 and TRBJ1-1; no definite D call. Trimming cost V 6 bases and J 5 bases, with 19 bases left between them. The CDR3 loop spans 15 amino acids. The germline gives CDR1 SGHVS, CDR2 FQNEAQ.

The V and J genes are TRBV7-9 and TRBJ2-7; 10 positions agree with TRBD1. The CDR3 contains 13 residues. CDR1 and CDR2 (germline): SEHNR, FQNEAQ (reference sequence). The J segment lost 4 bases and the V segment lost 5 bases, leaving 2 bases of the junction unmatched. The CDR3 reads CASSPGQGYEQYF. In DNA, the CDR3 is TGTGCCAGCAGCCCGGGACAGGGGTACGAGCAGTACTTC.

On this clone itself: Additional DNA sequences in this sample encode the identical CDR3. V and J are TRBV19 and TRBJ2-7; maybe TRBD1 (6 bases). V lost 1 base to trimming and J lost 5 bases, with 9 bases between them. The CDR3 is 13 residues long. Germline V gives CDR1 LNHDA, CDR2 SQIVND (reference sequence). In DNA, the CDR3 is TGTGCCAGTAGTATAGGGCAGGGGAACGAGCAGTACTTC. Encoded protein: CASSIGQGNEQYF.

The J gene is TRBJ2-1, the V gene TRBV27; TRBD2 is a possible D gene (7 bases). The CDR3 covers 18 residues. Germline V gene data show CDR1 as MNHEY and CDR2 as SMNVEV (reference sequence). Trimming removed 5 bases from V and 12 bases from J, with 32 bases in between. CDR3 coding DNA: TGTGCCAGCAGTACCGACAACGATCAGGGGAGGGCCTTCAAGGGGCAGTTCTTC. Residues: CASSTDNDQGRAFKGQFF.

The CDR3 reads CASRTSGRDTQYF. CDR3 bases: TGTGCCAGCCGGACTAGCGGGAGGGATACGCAGTATTTT. V gene TRBV14 combines with J gene TRBJ2-3, with 14 bases that match TRBD2. The V gene's germline CDR1 is SGHDN and CDR2 FVKESK. The CDR3 extends over 13 amino acids. The V gene end was trimmed by 8 bases and the J gene end by 6 bases; junction bases not matched to a gene: 1. Full variable domain (remainder filled in from reference TRBV14 and TRBJ2-3): EAGVTQFPSHSVIEKGQTVTLRCDPISGHDNLYWYRRVMGKEIKFLLHFVKESKQDESGMPNNRFLAERTGGTYSTLKVQPAELEDSGVYFCASRTSGRDTQYFGPGTRLTVL.

The chain couples TRBV9 to TRBJ2-7, with D maybe TRBD2 (6 bases). Germline V gene lookup returns CDR1 SGDLS and CDR2 YYNGEE. V shed 1 base and J shed 6 bases, with 14 bases lying between them. CDR3 length: 14 residues. This CDR3 reads CASSVNAVGGEQYF. CDR3 nucleotide sequence: TGTGCCAGCAGCGTAAACGCGGTGGGGGGCGAGCAGTACTTC.

The gene calls are TRBV4-1 and TRBJ1-1; 9 bases line up with TRBD1. J lost 9 bases, V lost 5 bases, and 10 bases had no gene match. The CDR3 spans 14 residues. Germline V lookup: CDR1 MGHRA, CDR2 YSYEKL. CDR3 residues: CASSGSDRGLQAFF. The CDR3 DNA reads as TGCGCCAGCAGCGGTTCGGACAGGGGACTACAAGCTTTCTTT.